Presented here are 17 T cell receptor beta chains from one specimen sequenced in a study of neurological immune-mediated disorders. Using its own MiXCR run on the 5' RACE reads, TCRdb lists one record per CDR3 protein. The profile shows about 84,000 distinct CDR3 sequences, around 4.5% of them singletons. Stated time point: longitudinal time-point 3. Sequences were obtained from PBMCs. The receptors originated from a woman between 55 and 75 years old with multiple sclerosis.

For this clonotype: A much larger clone differs by one base, so this may be a read error. This sequence joins TRBV6-5 and TRBJ2-7; D remains unclear. Germline V gives CDR1 MNHEY, CDR2 SVGAGI. This CDR3 has 11 amino acids. Trimming took 8 bases from V and 5 from J, leaving 10 bases between them. CDR3 residues: CASCTSNEQYF. DNA for the CDR3: TGTGCCAGCTGTACCAGTAACGAGCAGTACTTC.

This clonotype has a count of ten or more. The CDR3 reads CASSLADSGRETQYF. CDR3 nucleotide sequence: TGTGCCAGCAGCTTAGCGGATTCAGGGAGAGAGACCCAGTACTTC. This chain uses TRBV7-2 with TRBJ2-5; D may be TRBD1 or TRBD2 (5 bases each). V was pared by 0 bases and J by 4 bases, with 12 bases between. The CDR3 sequence is 15 residues long. CDR1 and CDR2 (germline): SGHTA, FQGNSA. Filled out from reference TRBV7-2 and TRBJ2-5, the complete variable domain reads GAGVSQSPSNKVTEKGKDVELRCDPISGHTALYWYRQSLGQGLEFLIYFQGNSAPDKSGLPSDRFSAERTGGSVSTLTIQRTQQEDSAVYLCASSLADSGRETQYFGPGTRLLVL.

This clonotype has ten or more counts. V is TRBV7-9 and J is TRBJ1-5; D is perhaps TRBD1 (5 bases). The ends were cut back, 5 bases at V and 3 bases at J, with 8 bases in the middle. Germline V CDR1 and CDR2: SEHNR, FQNEAQ (reference sequence). There are 13 residues in the CDR3. CDR3 residues: CASSMTVNQPQHF. In nucleotides, the CDR3 is TGTGCCAGCAGCATGACAGTCAATCAGCCCCAGCATTTT.

This clonotype was recorded a few times. V usage is TRBV6-5 and J usage is TRBJ1-3; 8 bases are a match to TRBD1. The CDR3 is 16 residues long. Germline CDR1 and CDR2: MNHEY and SVGAGI. V dropped 5 bases and J dropped 4; count of bases not matched to a gene: 10. CDR3 nucleotide sequence: TGTGCCAGCAGTGCCGACGGACAGGGACGAGGAAACACCATATATTTT. Translated, it gives CASSADGQGRGNTIYF.

This clonotype was seen ten or more times. V is TRBV5-1 and J is TRBJ2-7, with D uncertain. This CDR3 spans 13 amino acids. Per germline, CDR1 SGHRS and CDR2 YFSETQ. Trimming removed 1 base from V and 4 bases from J, with 9 bases in between. CDR3 bases: TGCGCCAGCAGCTTGCGGGTAGCATACGAGCAGTACTTC. As protein: CASSLRVAYEQYF.

This clonotype was counted once. A much larger clone differs by one base, so this may be a read error. The V and J genes are TRBV7-2 and TRBJ2-1; D is ambiguous. The length of the CDR3 is 15 residues. Trimming took 5 bases from V and 3 from J, leaving 14 bases between them. The germline V gene has CDR1 SGHTA and CDR2 FQGNSA. The chain's CDR3 is CASSPSWTVYNEQFF. CDR3 nucleotides: TGTGCCAGCAGCCCATCCTGGACGGTCTACAATGAGCAGTTCTTC.

This clonotype was seen repeatedly, ten times or more. This chain links TRBV7-2 with TRBJ2-3; no reliable D call. Trimming removed 0 bases at V and 1 base at J, with 8 bases between. The CDR3 is 15 amino acids. Germline V gene data show CDR1 as SGHTA and CDR2 as FQGNSA. CDR3 amino acids: CASSLAEKRTDTQYF. In DNA, the CDR3 is TGTGCCAGCAGCTTAGCTGAGAAGCGCACAGATACGCAGTATTTT.

This clonotype was seen many times. The rearrangement uses TRBV7-2 and TRBJ2-3, with 7 positions matching TRBD1. The V segment lost 6 bases and the J segment 0 bases; nucleotides outside the gene matches: 6. The CDR3 contains 15 residues. Looked up from germline, CDR1 is SGHTA and CDR2 is FQGNSA. CDR3 nucleotides: TGTGCCAGCAGATACCGGGACAGTAGCACAGATACGCAGTATTTT. It is translated as CASRYRDSSTDTQYF.

This clonotype was counted at least ten times. The genes are TRBV6-5 and TRBJ1-5; D gene unclear. The CDR3 contains 14 residues. V gave up 2 bases and J gave up 0 bases, with 5 bases separating them. Germline CDR1 reads MNHEY; CDR2 reads SVGAGI. The CDR3 here is CASSYRYSNQPQHF. CDR3 nucleotides: TGTGCCAGCAGTTACCGGTATAGCAATCAGCCCCAGCATTTT.

In this sample, this clonotype turned up many times. The chain links TRBV27 to TRBJ2-5; a weak D match, TRBD2 (5 bases). This CDR3 comprises 17 residues. In germline, CDR1 is MNHEY, CDR2 SMNVEV (reference sequence). V dropped 3 bases and J dropped 1 base, with 18 bases sitting between them. CDR3 in amino acids: CASSFLSGKMGQETQYF. The DNA for the CDR3 is TGTGCCAGCAGTTTTTTGTCGGGGAAAATGGGCCAAGAGACCCAGTACTTC.

This clonotype was seen many times. The rearrangement uses TRBV20-1 and TRBJ1-5, with 9 bases lining up with TRBD1. Germline V gene data show CDR1 as DFQATT and CDR2 as SNEGSKA (reference sequence). The CDR3 is 13 residues long. V lost 3 bases and J lost 4; bases outside the gene matches: 1. The CDR3 DNA sequence: TGCAGTGCTAGGACAGGGGGAAATCAGCCCCAGCATTTT. It yields the protein CSARTGGNQPQHF.

This clonotype was detected many times. V and J are TRBV5-1 and TRBJ2-1; TRBD1 matches at 10 bases. V shed 4 bases and J 9 bases; nucleotides not matched to a gene: 10. Germline assignment: CDR1 SGHRS and CDR2 YFSETQ. This CDR3 has 15 amino acids. Here the CDR3 reads CASSTGQGYGGEQFF. The DNA for the CDR3 is TGCGCCAGCAGCACGGGACAGGGGTATGGTGGTGAGCAGTTCTTC.

This clonotype was observed at least ten times. The V gene is TRBV13, the J gene TRBJ1-1; tentative D call: TRBD1 (5 bases). Per germline, CDR1 PRHDT and CDR2 FYEKMQ (reference sequence). The CDR3 length is 14 residues. Trimming removed 5 bases at V and 0 bases at J, with 10 bases between. CDR3: CASSDGGMNTEAFF. The CDR3 DNA reads as TGTGCCAGCAGCGACGGGGGGATGAACACTGAAGCTTTCTTT. The whole variable domain, remainder taken from reference TRBV13 and TRBJ1-1, is AAGVIQSPRHLIKEKRETATLKCYPIPRHDTVYWYQQGPGQDPQFLISFYEKMQSDKGSIPDRFSAQQFSDYHSELNMSSLELGDSALYFCASSDGGMNTEAFFGQGTRLTVV.

This clonotype came up many times. The chain recombines TRBV20-1 with TRBJ2-1; 10 bases fit TRBD2. CDR3 length equals 14 residues. The germline CDR1 and CDR2 sequences are DFQATT and SNEGSKA (reference sequence). The CDR3 DNA reads as TGCGGCGTAACCGGGACTAGCGCAGGCAATGAGCAGTTCTTC. This sequence encodes CGVTGTSAGNEQFF.

This clonotype was detected ten times or more. This chain uses TRBV3-1 with TRBJ2-7, with D unclear. Germline CDR1 and CDR2: LGHDT and YNNKEL (reference sequence). With 4 bases removed from V and 0 bases from J, the gap between germline ends came to 7 bases. The CDR3 loop spans 13 amino acids. CDR3 in amino acids: CASSREASYEQYF. CDR3 coding DNA: TGTGCCAGCAGCCGGGAAGCCTCCTACGAGCAGTACTTC.

This clonotype was recorded many times. V and J are TRBV2 and TRBJ2-3; no clear D gene. CDR3 size: 16 residues. Germline V gives CDR1 SNHLY, CDR2 FYNNEI. Trimming took off 7 bases at V and 0 bases at J, with 17 bases between the two ends. The CDR3 loop reads CASTSGLPASTDTQYF. The CDR3 nucleotides read TGTGCCAGCACCTCGGGCCTTCCTGCTAGCACAGATACGCAGTATTTT.

The table lists this clonotype with many counts. V and J are TRBV30 and TRBJ2-3; D uncertain. Germline values: CDR1 GTSNPN, CDR2 SVGIG (reference sequence). V lost 2 bases and J lost 12, with 9 bases in between. The CDR3 is made up of 10 amino acids. The CDR3 here is CAWSSGFQYF. DNA of the CDR3: TGTGCCTGGAGTTCGGGTTTCCAGTATTTT.